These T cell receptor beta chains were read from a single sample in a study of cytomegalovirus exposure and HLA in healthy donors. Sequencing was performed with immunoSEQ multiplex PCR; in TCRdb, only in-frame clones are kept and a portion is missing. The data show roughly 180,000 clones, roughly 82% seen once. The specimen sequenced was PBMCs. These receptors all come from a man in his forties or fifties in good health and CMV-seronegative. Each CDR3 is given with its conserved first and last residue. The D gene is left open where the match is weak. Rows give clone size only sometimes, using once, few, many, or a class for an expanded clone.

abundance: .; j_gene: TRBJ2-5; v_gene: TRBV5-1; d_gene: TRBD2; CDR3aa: CASSLVVAGGGETQYF; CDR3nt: TGCGCCAGCAGCTTGGTCGTAGCGGGAGGAGGTGAGACCCAGTACTTC
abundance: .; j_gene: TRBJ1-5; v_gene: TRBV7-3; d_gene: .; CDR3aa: CASTQGGFDQPQHF; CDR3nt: TGTGCCAGCACCCAAGGGGGTTTCGATCAGCCCCAGCATTTT
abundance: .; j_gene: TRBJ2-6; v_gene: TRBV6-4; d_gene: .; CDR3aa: CASRHDTGANVLTF; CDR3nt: TGTGCCAGCAGACACGACACCGGGGCCAACGTCCTGACTTTC
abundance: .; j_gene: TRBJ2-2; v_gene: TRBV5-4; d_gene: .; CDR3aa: CASSLGLNTGELFF; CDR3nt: TGTGCCAGCAGCTTGGGACTTAACACCGGGGAGCTGTTTTTT
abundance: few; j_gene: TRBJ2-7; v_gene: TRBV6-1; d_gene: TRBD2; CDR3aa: CASRELAGGTYEQYF; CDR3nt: TGTGCCAGCAGAGAACTAGCGGGAGGCACCTACGAGCAGTACTTC
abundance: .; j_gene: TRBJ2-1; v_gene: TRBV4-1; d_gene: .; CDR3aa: CASSQGPGTYNEQFF; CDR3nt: TGCGCCAGCAGCCAAGGTCCGGGGACCTACAATGAGCAGTTCTTC
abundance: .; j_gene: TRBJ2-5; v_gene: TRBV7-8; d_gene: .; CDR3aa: CASSLGGYQETQYF; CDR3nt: TGTGCCAGCAGCTTAGGCGGGTACCAAGAGACCCAGTACTTC
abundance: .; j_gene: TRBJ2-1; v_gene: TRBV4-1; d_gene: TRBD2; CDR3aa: CASSQPAGDSSYNEQFF; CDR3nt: TGCGCCAGCAGCCAACCGGCGGGAGATTCCTCCTACAATGAGCAGTTCTTC
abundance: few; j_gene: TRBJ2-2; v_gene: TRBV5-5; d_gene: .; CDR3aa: CASSWTDPNTGELFF; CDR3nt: TGTGCCAGCAGCTGGACAGACCCTAACACCGGGGAGCTGTTTTTT
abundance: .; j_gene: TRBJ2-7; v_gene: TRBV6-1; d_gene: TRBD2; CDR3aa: CASSEMSGGTHEQYF; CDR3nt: TGTGCCAGCAGTGAAATGAGCGGGGGGACCCACGAGCAGTACTTC
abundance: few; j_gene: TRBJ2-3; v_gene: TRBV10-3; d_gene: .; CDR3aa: CAINRQGPTDTQYF; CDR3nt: TGTGCCATCAATAGGCAGGGCCCCACAGATACGCAGTATTTT
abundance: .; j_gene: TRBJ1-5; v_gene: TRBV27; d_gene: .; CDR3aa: CASRTEQYSNQPQHF; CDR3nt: TGTGCCAGCAGGACGGAGCAGTATAGCAATCAGCCCCAGCATTTT
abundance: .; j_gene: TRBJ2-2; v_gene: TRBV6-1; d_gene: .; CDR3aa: CASTRGRNTGELFF; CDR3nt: TGTGCCAGCACACGCGGGCGGAACACCGGGGAGCTGTTTTTT
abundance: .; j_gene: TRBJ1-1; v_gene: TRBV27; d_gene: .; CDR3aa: CASSLSRTVPGAFF; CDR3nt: TGTGCCAGCAGTTTATCCCGGACAGTCCCTGGGGCTTTCTTT
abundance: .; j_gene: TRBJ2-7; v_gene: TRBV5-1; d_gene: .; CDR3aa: CASRSLTNAYEQYF; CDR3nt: TGCGCCAGCAGGTCCCTGACTAATGCCTACGAGCAGTACTTC
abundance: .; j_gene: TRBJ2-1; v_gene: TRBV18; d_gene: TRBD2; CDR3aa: CASSPDFGGAGYNEQFF; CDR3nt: TGTGCCAGCTCGCCTGACTTCGGGGGAGCGGGGTACAATGAGCAGTTCTTC
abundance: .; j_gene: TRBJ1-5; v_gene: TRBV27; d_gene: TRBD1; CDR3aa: CASSLIQGSTQPQHF; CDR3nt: TGTGCCAGCAGTTTAATACAGGGGAGTACTCAGCCCCAGCATTTT
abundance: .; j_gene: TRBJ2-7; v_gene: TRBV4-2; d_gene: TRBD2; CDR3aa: CASSLTSGGPGTPYEQYF; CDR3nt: TGTGCCAGCAGCCTGACTAGCGGGGGACCCGGAACTCCCTACGAGCAGTACTTC
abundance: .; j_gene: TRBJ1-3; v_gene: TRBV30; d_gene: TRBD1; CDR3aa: CAWRRDRGNTIYF; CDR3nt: TGTGCCTGGCGCCGGGACAGGGGAAACACCATATATTTT
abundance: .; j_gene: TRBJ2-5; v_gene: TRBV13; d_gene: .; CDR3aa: CASSPVKGETQYF; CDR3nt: TGTGCCAGCAGCCCCGTAAAGGGGGAGACCCAGTACTTC
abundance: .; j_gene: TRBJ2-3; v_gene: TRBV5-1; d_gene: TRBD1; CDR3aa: CASSLSPGGSRTDTQYF; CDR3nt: TGCGCCAGCAGCTTGAGCCCAGGGGGCAGCCGCACAGATACGCAGTATTTT
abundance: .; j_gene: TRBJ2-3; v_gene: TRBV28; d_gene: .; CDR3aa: CASSNRDSGTDTQYF; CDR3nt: TGTGCCAGCAGCAACCGGGACAGCGGGACAGATACGCAGTATTTT
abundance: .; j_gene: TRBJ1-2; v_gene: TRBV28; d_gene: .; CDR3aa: CASLRSAGSAGGYTF; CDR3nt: TGTGCCAGCCTACGATCGGCCGGTAGCGCCGGAGGCTACACCTTC
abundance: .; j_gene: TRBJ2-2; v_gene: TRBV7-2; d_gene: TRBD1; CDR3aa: CASSLRGGLPNTGELFF; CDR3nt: TGTGCCAGCAGCTTACGAGGGGGCCTTCCGAACACCGGGGAGCTGTTTTTT
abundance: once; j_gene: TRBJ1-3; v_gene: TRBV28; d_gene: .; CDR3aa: CASGLGAAGNTIYF; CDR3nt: TGTGCCAGCGGACTAGGGGCAGCTGGAAACACCATATATTTT
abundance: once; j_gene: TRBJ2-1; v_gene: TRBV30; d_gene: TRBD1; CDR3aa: CAWSSGTGGTYNEQFF; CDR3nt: TGTGCCTGGAGTTCCGGGACAGGGGGGACCTACAATGAGCAGTTCTTC
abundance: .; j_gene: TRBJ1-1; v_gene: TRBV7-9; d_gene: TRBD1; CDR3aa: CASSRTGPTEAFF; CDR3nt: TGTGCCAGCAGCCGGACAGGGCCCACTGAAGCTTTCTTT
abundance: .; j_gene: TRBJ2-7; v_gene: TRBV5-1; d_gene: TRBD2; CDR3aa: CASSGLGTSRGKAQYF; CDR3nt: TGCGCCAGCAGCGGTCTGGGGACTAGCAGGGGAAAGGCCCAGTACTTC
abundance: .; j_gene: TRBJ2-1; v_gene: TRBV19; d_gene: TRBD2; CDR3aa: CASSLEGGLYNEQFF; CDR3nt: TGTGCCAGTAGTCTAGAGGGAGGGCTTTACAATGAGCAGTTCTTC
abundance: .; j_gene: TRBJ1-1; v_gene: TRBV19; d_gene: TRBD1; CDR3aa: CASIMDRVNTEAFF; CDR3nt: TGTGCCAGTATTATGGACAGGGTGAACACTGAAGCTTTCTTT
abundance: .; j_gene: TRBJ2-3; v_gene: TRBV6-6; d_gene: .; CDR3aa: CASSYSTQGSDTQYF; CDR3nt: TGTGCCAGCAGTTACTCGACGCAGGGCTCAGATACGCAGTATTTT
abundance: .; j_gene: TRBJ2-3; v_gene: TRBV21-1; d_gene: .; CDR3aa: CASSKERGRYTQYF; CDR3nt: TGTGCCAGCAGCAAAGAGAGGGGGCGTTATACGCAGTATTTT
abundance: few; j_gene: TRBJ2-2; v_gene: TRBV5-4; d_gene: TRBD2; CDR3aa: CASSLGGRAIGNTGELFF; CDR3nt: TGTGCCAGCAGCTTGGGCGGGAGGGCCATCGGGAACACCGGGGAGCTGTTTTTT
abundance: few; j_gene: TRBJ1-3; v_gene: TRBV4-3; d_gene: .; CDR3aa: CASSQDVVGDAGNTIYF; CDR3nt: TGCGCCAGCAGCCAGGACGTTGTAGGGGATGCTGGAAACACCATATATTTT
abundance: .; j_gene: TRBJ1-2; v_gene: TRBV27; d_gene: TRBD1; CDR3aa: CASSLGDRVKTF; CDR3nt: TGTGCCAGCAGTTTAGGGGACAGGGTGAAGACCTTC
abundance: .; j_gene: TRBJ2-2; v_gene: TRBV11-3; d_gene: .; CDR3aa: CASRSSTRRAAGELFF; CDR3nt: TGTGCCAGCAGGTCCAGCACTAGGCGGGCAGCCGGGGAGCTGTTTTTT
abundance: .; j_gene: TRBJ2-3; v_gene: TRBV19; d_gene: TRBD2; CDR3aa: CASSGLAGVDTQYF; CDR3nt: TGTGCCAGTAGCGGACTAGCGGGAGTAGATACGCAGTATTTT
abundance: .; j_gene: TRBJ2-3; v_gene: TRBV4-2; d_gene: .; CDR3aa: CASSQEKGWDTQYF; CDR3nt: TGTGCCAGCAGCCAGGAAAAGGGGTGGGATACGCAGTATTTT
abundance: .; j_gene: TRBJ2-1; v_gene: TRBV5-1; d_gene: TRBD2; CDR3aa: CASSIRAGGEHNEQFF; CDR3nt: TGCGCCAGCAGCATCCGAGCGGGGGGGGAGCACAATGAGCAGTTCTTC
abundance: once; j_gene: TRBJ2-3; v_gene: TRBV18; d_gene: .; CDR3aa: CASSPLPGLTDTQYF; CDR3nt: TGTGCCAGCTCACCACTCCCGGGACTGACAGATACGCAGTATTTT
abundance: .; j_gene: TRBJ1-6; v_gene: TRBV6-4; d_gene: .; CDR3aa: CASKAGLRGNSPLHF; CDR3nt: TGTGCCAGCAAAGCGGGCCTCCGAGGGAATTCACCCCTCCACTTT
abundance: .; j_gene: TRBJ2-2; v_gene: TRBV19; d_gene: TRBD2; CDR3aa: CASSPQAGEDTGELFF; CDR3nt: TGTGCCAGTAGTCCCCAGGCGGGAGAAGACACCGGGGAGCTGTTTTTT
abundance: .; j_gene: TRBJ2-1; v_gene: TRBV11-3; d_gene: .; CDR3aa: CASSPREGEQFF; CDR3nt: TGTGCCAGCAGCCCTCGAGAGGGTGAGCAGTTCTTC
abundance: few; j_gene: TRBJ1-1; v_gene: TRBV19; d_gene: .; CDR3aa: CASTPYGLGMGAPTEAFF; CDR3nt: TGTGCCAGTACCCCCTATGGCTTGGGGATGGGGGCGCCCACTGAAGCTTTCTTT
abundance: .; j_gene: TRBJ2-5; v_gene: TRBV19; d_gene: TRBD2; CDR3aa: CASRNSGRQETQYF; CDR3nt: TGTGCCAGTAGAAATAGCGGGAGACAAGAGACCCAGTACTTC
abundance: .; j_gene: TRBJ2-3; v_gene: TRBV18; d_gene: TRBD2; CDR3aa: CASSPGLAVKTDTQYF; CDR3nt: TGTGCCAGCTCACCGGGCCTAGCGGTTAAAACAGATACGCAGTATTTT
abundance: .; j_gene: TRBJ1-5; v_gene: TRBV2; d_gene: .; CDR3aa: CASRAYSGNQPQHF; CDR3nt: TGTGCCAGCAGGGCCTATTCGGGAAATCAGCCCCAGCATTTT
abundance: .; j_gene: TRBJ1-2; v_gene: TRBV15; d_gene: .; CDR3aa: CATSRDRSGLDYTF; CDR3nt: TGTGCCACCAGCAGAGATCGCTCAGGGTTGGATTACACCTTC
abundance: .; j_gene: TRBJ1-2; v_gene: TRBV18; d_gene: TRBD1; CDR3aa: CASSPSDRVDGYTF; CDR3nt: TGTGCCAGCTCACCCTCGGACAGGGTGGATGGCTACACCTTC